This T cell receptor (beta chain) stems from a study of cytomegalovirus exposure and HLA in healthy donors. Study overall: Caucasian-associated ancestry cluster membership applied to less than 85% of under 450 genotyped donors.

To note about this clone: Its antigen is currently unknown.

Study findings and constraints: Sequence variants that were highly shared formed a cluster that was likely a sequencing artifact. Most of the TCR beta V segments (in an earlier analysis) were productive either about 87% or about 30% of the time.

The CDR3 extends over 15 amino acids. V gave up 6 bases and J gave up 3 bases, with 18 bases separating them. Germline CDR1 and CDR2: SGHVS and FNYEAQ. Primers for the PCR totalled 60 Vbeta and 13 Jbeta. Assay: immunoSEQ multiplex PCR; the TCRdb copy retains only in-frame clones and omits some. The record lists over 75,000 clones, of which the ten most abundant hold around 0.6%. The sample consisted of PBMCs. The sequence derives from a man aged 45-65 years in good health and CMV-seronegative. The chain recombines TRBV7-6 with TRBJ2-7, with D maybe TRBD2 (6 bases). Here the CDR3 reads CASSQGQGGVYEQYF. CDR3 nucleotides: TGTGCCAGCAGTCAGGGTCAGGGAGGTGTCTACGAGCAGTACTTC.